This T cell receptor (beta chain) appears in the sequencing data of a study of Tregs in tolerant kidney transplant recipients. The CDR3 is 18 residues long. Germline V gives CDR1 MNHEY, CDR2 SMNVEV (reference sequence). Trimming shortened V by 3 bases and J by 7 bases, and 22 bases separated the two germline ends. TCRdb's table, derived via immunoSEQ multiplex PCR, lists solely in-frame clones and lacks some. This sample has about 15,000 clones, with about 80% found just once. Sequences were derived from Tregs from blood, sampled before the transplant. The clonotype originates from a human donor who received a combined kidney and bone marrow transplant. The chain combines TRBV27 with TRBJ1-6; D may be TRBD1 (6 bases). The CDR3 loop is CASSFRVVMGARNSPLHF. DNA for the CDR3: TGTGCCAGCAGTTTCCGGGTGGTTATGGGGGCTAGAAATTCACCCCTCCACTTT.